This passage covers 10 T cell receptor beta chains from one sample sequenced in a study of cytomegalovirus exposure and HLA in healthy donors. The study ran its PCR with 60 Vbeta and 13 Jbeta primers. Data came from immunoSEQ multiplex PCR; TCRdb stores just in-frame clones and leaves some out. The sample yields 100,000 to 150,000 clones, over 70% seen once. The specimen was PBMCs. The source of these receptors is a middle-aged woman in good health and CMV-seronegative.

The V gene is TRBV21-1, the J gene TRBJ1-5. TRBV21-1 is a pseudogene locus. This CDR3 region has 13 residues. The CDR3 DNA follows: TGTGCCAGCAGCAAAGTTAGAATGCAGCCCCAGCATTTT. Protein: CASSKVRMQPQHF.

This clone was recorded a few times. V usage is TRBV15 and J usage is TRBJ2-2; D unresolved. CDR1 LNHNV and CDR2 YYDKDF come from the germline V gene (reference sequence). V was clipped by 0 bases and J by 2 bases, with 7 bases between them. This CDR3 comprises 15 residues. The CDR3 spells CATSREHYNTGELFF. DNA of the CDR3: TGTGCCACCAGCAGAGAACATTACAACACCGGGGAGCTGTTTTTT.

CDR3 nucleotides: TGTGCCAGCAGTCCTATCGGCAGGGGTGGAAACACCATATATTTT. Its translation: CASSPIGRGGNTIYF. The V call is TRBV28, the J call TRBJ1-3; D might be TRBD1 (6 bases). From germline, CDR1 is MDHEN and CDR2 SYDVKM. V was pared by 5 bases and J by 3 bases, with 14 bases between. The CDR3 spans 15 residues.

The chain employs TRBV28 and TRBJ1-5; D is perhaps TRBD1 (6 bases). Germline V gene data show CDR1 as MDHEN and CDR2 as SYDVKM. The length of the CDR3 is 15 residues. V was cut by 5 bases and J by 3 bases, with 14 bases left in between. The CDR3 is CASSTDGQNNQPQHF. CDR3 DNA: TGTGCCAGCAGTACCGACGGACAGAACAATCAGCCCCAGCATTTT.

V usage is TRBV28 and J usage is TRBJ2-1, with TRBD2 identical over 11 bases. This CDR3 has 15 amino acids. Germline CDR1 and CDR2: MDHEN and SYDVKM. Trimming removed 4 bases from V and 5 bases from J; junction bases left unmatched: 4. CDR3 sequence (DNA): TGTGCCAGCAGTTACGGGACTAGCGGTAACAATGAGCAGTTCTTC. This sequence encodes CASSYGTSGNNEQFF.

The sample holds one count of this clone. This chain links TRBV7-9 with TRBJ1-2, with D uncertain. Germline V gene sequence: CDR1 SEHNR, CDR2 FQNEAQ (reference sequence). V was shortened by 6 bases and J by 2 bases, with 10 bases between the two germline ends. The CDR3 has 13 amino acids. The CDR3 loop reads CASSTTGNYGYTF. The CDR3 DNA reads as TGTGCCAGCAGTACCACGGGGAACTATGGCTACACCTTC. Filled out from reference TRBV7-9 and TRBJ1-2, the complete variable domain reads DTGVSQNPRHKITKRGQNVTFRCDPISEHNRLYWYRQTLGQGPEFLTYFQNEAQLEKSRLLSDRFSAERPKGSFSTLEIQRTEQGDSAMYLCASSTTGNYGYTFGSGTRLTVV.

The J gene is TRBJ1-4, the V gene TRBV9; 9 bases agree with TRBD1. Trimming took 1 base from V and 7 from J; bases not matched to a gene: 5. The germline CDR1 and CDR2 sequences are SGDLS and YYNGEE. The CDR3 consists of 15 residues. The chain's CDR3 is CASSVTTGGREKLFF. The CDR3 DNA is TGTGCCAGCAGCGTAACGACAGGGGGACGTGAAAAACTGTTTTTT. Full variable domain (missing parts from reference TRBV9 and TRBJ1-4): DSGVTQTPKHLITATGQRVTLRCSPRSGDLSVYWYQQSLDQGLQFLIQYYNGEERAKGNILERFSAQQFPDLHSELNLSSLELGDSALYFCASSVTTGGREKLFFGSGTQLSVL.

The rearrangement uses TRBV11-1 and TRBJ2-7; D is undetermined. V shed 5 bases and J shed 0 bases, with 8 bases lying between them. This CDR3 has 13 amino acids. Germline V CDR1 and CDR2: SGHAT, FQDESV (reference sequence). CDR3 in amino acids: CASSADNSYEQYF. For the CDR3, the DNA is TGTGCCAGCAGCGCAGACAACTCCTACGAGCAGTACTTC.

Comment on this clone: In the same sample, other DNA sequences code for this CDR3. The rearrangement uses TRBV15 and TRBJ2-4, with D hard to call. Trimming took off 9 bases at V and 1 base at J, with 16 bases between the two ends. The CDR3 has 15 amino acids. Germline CDR1 and CDR2: LNHNV and YYDKDF (reference sequence). The CDR3 reads CATSPPGMAKNIQYF. CDR3 sequence (DNA): TGTGCCACTTCCCCCCCAGGTATGGCCAAAAACATTCAGTACTTC. The whole variable domain, filled in from reference TRBV15 and TRBJ2-4, reads DAMVIQNPRYQVTQFGKPVTLSCSQTLNHNVMYWYQQKSSQAPKLLFHYYDKDFNNEADTPDNFQSRRPNTSFCFLDIRSPGLGDTAMYLCATSPPGMAKNIQYFGAGTRLSVL.

This clone was seen a handful of times. The V gene is TRBV4-3, the J gene TRBJ2-6; 12 positions match TRBD1. This CDR3 has 18 amino acids. Trimming removed 1 base from V and 2 bases from J; junction bases left unmatched: 3. Germline loops: CDR1 LGHNA, CDR2 YSLEER. The CDR3 protein is CASSQAGQGATGANVLTF. Written as DNA, the CDR3 is TGCGCCAGCAGCCAAGCGGGACAGGGGGCGACTGGGGCCAACGTCCTGACTTTC.